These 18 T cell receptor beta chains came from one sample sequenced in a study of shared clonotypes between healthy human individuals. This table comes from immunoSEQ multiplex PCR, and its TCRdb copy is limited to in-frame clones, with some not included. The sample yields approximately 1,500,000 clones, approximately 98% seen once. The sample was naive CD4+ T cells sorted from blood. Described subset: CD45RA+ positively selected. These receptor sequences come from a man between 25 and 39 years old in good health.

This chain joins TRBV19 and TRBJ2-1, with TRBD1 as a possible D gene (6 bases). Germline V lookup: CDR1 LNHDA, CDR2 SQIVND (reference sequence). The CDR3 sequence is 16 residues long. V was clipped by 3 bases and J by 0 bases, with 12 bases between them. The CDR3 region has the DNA TGTGCCAGTAGTATCAGGGGTGGATTCTCCTACAATGAGCAGTTCTTC. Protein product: CASSIRGGFSYNEQFF.

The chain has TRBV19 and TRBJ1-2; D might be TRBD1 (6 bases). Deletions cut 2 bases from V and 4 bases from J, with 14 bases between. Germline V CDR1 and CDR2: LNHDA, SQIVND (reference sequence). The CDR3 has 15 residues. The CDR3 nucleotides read TGTGCCAGTAGTATAATGGGGGGGCGAAGCTATGGCTACACCTTC. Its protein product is CASSIMGGRSYGYTF.

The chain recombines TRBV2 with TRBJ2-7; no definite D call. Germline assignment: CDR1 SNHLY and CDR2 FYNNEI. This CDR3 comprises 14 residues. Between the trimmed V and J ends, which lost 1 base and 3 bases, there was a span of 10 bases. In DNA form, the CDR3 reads TGTGCCAGCAGTGAAGGACCCACCGACTACGAGCAGTACTTC. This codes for CASSEGPTDYEQYF.

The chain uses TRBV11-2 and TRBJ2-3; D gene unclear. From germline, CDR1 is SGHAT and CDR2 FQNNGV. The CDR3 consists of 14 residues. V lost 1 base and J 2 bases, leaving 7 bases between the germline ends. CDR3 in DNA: TGTGCCAGCAGCTTAGTCACACACACAGATACGCAGTATTTT. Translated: CASSLVTHTDTQYF.

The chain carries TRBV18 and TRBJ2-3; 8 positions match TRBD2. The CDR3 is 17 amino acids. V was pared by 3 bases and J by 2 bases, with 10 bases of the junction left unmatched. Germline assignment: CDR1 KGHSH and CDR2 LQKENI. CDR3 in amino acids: CASSPVTSGLVTDTQYF. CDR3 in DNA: TGTGCCAGCTCACCGGTGACGTCGGGACTAGTCACAGATACGCAGTATTTT.

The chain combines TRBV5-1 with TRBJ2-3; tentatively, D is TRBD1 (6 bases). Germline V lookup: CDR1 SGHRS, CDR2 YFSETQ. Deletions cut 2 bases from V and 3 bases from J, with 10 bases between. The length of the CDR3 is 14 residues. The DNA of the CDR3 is TGCGCCAGCAGCTTCCGGGACAAGACAGATACGCAGTATTTT. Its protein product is CASSFRDKTDTQYF.

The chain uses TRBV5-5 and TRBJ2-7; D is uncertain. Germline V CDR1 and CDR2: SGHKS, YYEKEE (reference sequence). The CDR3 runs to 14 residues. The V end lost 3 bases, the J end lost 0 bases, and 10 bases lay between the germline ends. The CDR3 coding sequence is TGTGCCAGCAGCTATCGCGATAGCTCCTACGAGCAGTACTTC. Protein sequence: CASSYRDSSYEQYF.

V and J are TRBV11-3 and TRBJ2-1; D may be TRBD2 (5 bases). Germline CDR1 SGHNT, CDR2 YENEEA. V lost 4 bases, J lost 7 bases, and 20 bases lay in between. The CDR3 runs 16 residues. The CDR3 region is CASSSGFMEARNEQFF. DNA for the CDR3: TGTGCCAGCAGCTCGGGATTTATGGAGGCGAGGAATGAGCAGTTCTTC.

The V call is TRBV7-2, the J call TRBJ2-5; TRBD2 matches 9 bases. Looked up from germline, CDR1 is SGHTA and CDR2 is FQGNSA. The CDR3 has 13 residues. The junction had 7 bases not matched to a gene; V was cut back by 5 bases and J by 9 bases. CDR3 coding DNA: TGTGCCAGCAGCCCAGATCTAGCGGGGCCCCAGTACTTC. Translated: CASSPDLAGPQYF.

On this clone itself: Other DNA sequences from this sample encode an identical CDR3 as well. CDR3 nucleotide sequence: TGTGCCAGCAGCTTAGTTGGGTGGGGCAATCAGCCCCAGCATTTT. Translation: CASSLVGWGNQPQHF. V gene TRBV7-2 combines with J gene TRBJ1-5; D gene ambiguous. Germline CDR1 and CDR2: SGHTA and FQGNSA. This CDR3 contains 15 residues. V shed 1 base and J shed 2 bases, with 9 bases lying between them. Using reference TRBV7-2 and TRBJ1-5 for the parts outside the CDR3, the full variable domain is GAGVSQSPSNKVTEKGKDVELRCDPISGHTALYWYRQSLGQGLEFLIYFQGNSAPDKSGLPSDRFSAERTGGSVSTLTIQRTQQEDSAVYLCASSLVGWGNQPQHFGDGTRLSIL.

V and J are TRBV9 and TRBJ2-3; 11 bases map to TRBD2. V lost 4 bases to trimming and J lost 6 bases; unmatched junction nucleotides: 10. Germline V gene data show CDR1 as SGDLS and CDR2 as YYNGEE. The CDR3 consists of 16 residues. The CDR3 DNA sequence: TGTGCCAGCAGCCCCCGACCGGGACTAGCGGCTGATACGCAGTATTTT. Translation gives CASSPRPGLAADTQYF.

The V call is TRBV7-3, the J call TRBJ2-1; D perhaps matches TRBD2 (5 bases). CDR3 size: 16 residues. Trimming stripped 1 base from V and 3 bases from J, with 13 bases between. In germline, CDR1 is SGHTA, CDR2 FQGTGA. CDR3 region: CASSLIGREGYNEQFF. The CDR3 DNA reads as TGTGCCAGCAGCTTAATCGGGCGCGAGGGCTACAATGAGCAGTTCTTC.

The CDR3 nucleotides read TGTGCCAGCAGCCCCCCACCGGGGGCGATTTACGAGCAGTACTTC. Its protein is CASSPPPGAIYEQYF. The rearrangement links TRBV5-4 to TRBJ2-7; possibly TRBD1 or TRBD2 for D (6 bases each). Trimming removed 4 bases at V and 4 bases at J, with 18 bases between. The CDR3 has 15 amino acids. The germline V gene encodes CDR1 SGHNT and CDR2 YYREEE (reference sequence).

CDR3 sequence (DNA): TGTGCCAGCAGCTTGACACTCTACAATGAGCAGTTCTTC. Protein product: CASSLTLYNEQFF. J is TRBJ2-1 and V is TRBV7-9; D remains ambiguous. The V and J ends lost 3 bases and 3 bases respectively, with 6 bases between them. This CDR3 has 13 amino acids. CDR1 SEHNR and CDR2 FQNEAQ come from the germline V gene (reference sequence). The full variable domain, in which reference TRBV7-9 and TRBJ2-1 provide the parts outside the CDR3, is DTGVSQNPRHKITKRGQNVTFRCDPISEHNRLYWYRQTLGQGPEFLTYFQNEAQLEKSRLLSDRFSAERPKGSFSTLEIQRTEQGDSAMYLCASSLTLYNEQFFGPGTRLTVL.

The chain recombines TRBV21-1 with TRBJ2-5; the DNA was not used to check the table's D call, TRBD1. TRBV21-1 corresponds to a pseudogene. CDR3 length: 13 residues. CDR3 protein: CASRKGKGETQYF. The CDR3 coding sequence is TGTGCCAGCAGAAAGGGGAAGGGAGAGACCCAGTACTTC.

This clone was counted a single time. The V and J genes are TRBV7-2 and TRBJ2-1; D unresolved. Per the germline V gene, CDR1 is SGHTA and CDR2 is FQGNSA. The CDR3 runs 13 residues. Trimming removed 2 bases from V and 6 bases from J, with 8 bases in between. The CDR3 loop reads CASSLNAFNEQFF. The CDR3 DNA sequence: TGTGCCAGCAGCTTAAACGCGTTCAATGAGCAGTTCTTC. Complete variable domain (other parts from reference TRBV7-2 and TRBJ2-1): GAGVSQSPSNKVTEKGKDVELRCDPISGHTALYWYRQSLGQGLEFLIYFQGNSAPDKSGLPSDRFSAERTGGSVSTLTIQRTQQEDSAVYLCASSLNAFNEQFFGPGTRLTVL.

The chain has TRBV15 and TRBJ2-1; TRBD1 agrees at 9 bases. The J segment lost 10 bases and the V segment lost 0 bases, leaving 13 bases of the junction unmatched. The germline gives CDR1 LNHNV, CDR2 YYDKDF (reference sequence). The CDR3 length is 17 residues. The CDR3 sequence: CATSREGWGQGRMEQFF. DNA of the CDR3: TGTGCCACCAGCAGAGAGGGGTGGGGACAGGGAAGGATGGAGCAGTTCTTC.

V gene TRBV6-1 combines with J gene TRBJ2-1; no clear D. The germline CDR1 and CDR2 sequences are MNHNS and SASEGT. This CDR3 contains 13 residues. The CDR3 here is CALPVGLYNEQFF. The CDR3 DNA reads TGTGCTCTGCCGGTGGGCCTCTACAATGAGCAGTTCTTC.